Listed below are T cell receptor beta chains from one sample, sequenced in a study of OX40 agonist ivuxolimab in advanced cancers. Produced via immunoSEQ multiplex PCR; TCRdb's table is partial and in-frame only. The table has around 70,000 clones, over 80% seen once. The sample consisted of CD4+ or CD8+ T cells sorted from blood, taken in a trial of the OX40 agonist ivuxolimab. The receptor set was obtained from an adult with an advanced solid tumor such as melanoma, head and neck, liver or kidney cancer. Each CDR3 is given with its conserved first and last residue. Size is omitted from some rows. Given values are once, few, many or a class for expanded clones.

CDR3: CASSENTENTEAFF
size: NA
V: TRBV6-1
J: TRBJ1-1

CDR3: CASSHPGRGNWGSYEQYF
size: NA
V: TRBV5-1
J: TRBJ2-7

CDR3: CASSLDNNQPQHF
size: once
V: TRBV7-2
J: TRBJ1-5

CDR3: CASSIQQDNEQFF
size: once
V: TRBV25-1
J: TRBJ2-1

CDR3: CASSPRLGPNEQFF
size: NA
V: TRBV9
J: TRBJ2-1

CDR3: CASSSGIIVPGELFF
size: NA
V: TRBV7-9
J: TRBJ2-2

CDR3: CASSPKGDQETQYF
size: NA
V: TRBV18
J: TRBJ2-5

CDR3: CASRPGQGASGANVLTF
size: NA
V: TRBV7-9
J: TRBJ2-6

CDR3: CASSFGVGAYNSPLHF
size: NA
V: TRBV27
J: TRBJ1-6

CDR3: CASSEYPNTEAFF
size: NA
V: TRBV6-1
J: TRBJ1-1

CDR3: CSGLTGNGADTQYF
size: NA
V: TRBV29-1
J: TRBJ2-3

CDR3: CASSAGRVQNSGSRAGELFF
size: once
V: TRBV10-1
J: TRBJ2-2

CDR3: CAWVRGASDTQYF
size: NA
V: TRBV30
J: TRBJ2-3

CDR3: CASSGLAARNEQFF
size: few
V: TRBV19
J: TRBJ2-1

CDR3: CSVEGQGRDTQYF
size: NA
V: TRBV29-1
J: TRBJ2-3

CDR3: CASSYSRPGNTEAFF
size: NA
V: TRBV6-5
J: TRBJ1-1

CDR3: CASSWTGMNTGELFF
size: few
V: TRBV7-3
J: TRBJ2-2

CDR3: CAWSRGRGGTGELFF
size: NA
V: TRBV30
J: TRBJ2-2

CDR3: CASSFLSGGFSSTDTQYF
size: NA
V: TRBV7-2
J: TRBJ2-3

CDR3: CSVEASGGSYEQYF
size: NA
V: TRBV29-1
J: TRBJ2-7

CDR3: CAISDESSGNTIYF
size: NA
V: TRBV10-3
J: TRBJ1-3

CDR3: CASSLTTGELFF
size: NA
V: TRBV5-4
J: TRBJ2-2

CDR3: CASSLSWGRTGDKHTGELFF
size: NA
V: TRBV11-3
J: TRBJ2-2

CDR3: CASSLGPGQGVEKLFF
size: NA
V: TRBV5-1
J: TRBJ1-4

CDR3: CASSLRTSGGLHNEQFF
size: NA
V: TRBV7-2
J: TRBJ2-1

CDR3: CASSLVATEAFF
size: NA
V: TRBV5-8
J: TRBJ1-1

CDR3: CASSLGQGMHTEAFF
size: NA
V: TRBV7-2
J: TRBJ1-1

CDR3: CASSRLPVGNTEAFF
size: NA
V: TRBV6-1
J: TRBJ1-1

CDR3: CAWAPGFESYGYTF
size: NA
V: TRBV30
J: TRBJ1-2

CDR3: CASSWTGGLTGELFF
size: NA
V: TRBV27
J: TRBJ2-2

CDR3: CASSEDRGETQYF
size: NA
V: TRBV5-1
J: TRBJ2-5

CDR3: CASSSTSGRPYEQYF
size: few
V: TRBV5-6
J: TRBJ2-7

CDR3: CASSLWLEETQYF
size: NA
V: TRBV5-1
J: TRBJ2-5

CDR3: CASSQGSGGSNEQFF
size: NA
V: TRBV4-1
J: TRBJ2-1

CDR3: CASSLGGPMDEQFF
size: NA
V: TRBV28
J: TRBJ2-1

CDR3: CAWSREPYSNQPQHF
size: few
V: TRBV30
J: TRBJ1-5

CDR3: CASSVSLGNEQFF
size: NA
V: TRBV9
J: TRBJ2-1

CDR3: CASSFSWRGAGDTQYF
size: NA
V: TRBV11-3
J: TRBJ2-3

CDR3: CASSLDGSYGYTF
size: once
V: TRBV7-2
J: TRBJ1-2

CDR3: CASRTGASTDTQYF
size: once
V: TRBV6-5
J: TRBJ2-3

CDR3: CATGQVNQPQHF
size: NA
V: TRBV19
J: TRBJ1-5

CDR3: CASTPGGGRDEKLFF
size: once
V: TRBV19
J: TRBJ1-4

CDR3: CASTGTGSYGNTIYF
size: NA
V: TRBV2
J: TRBJ1-3

CDR3: CATRDFTDTQYF
size: NA
V: TRBV27
J: TRBJ2-3

CDR3: CASSPLSSTDTQYF
size: NA
V: TRBV5-4
J: TRBJ2-3

CDR3: CASSLAVSATRYF
size: once
V: TRBV7-2
J: TRBJ2-7

CDR3: CASTKDRIETQYF
size: NA
V: TRBV7-2
J: TRBJ2-5